These T cell receptor beta chains were read from a single sample in a study of technical replicates of blood from several donors. Method: immunoSEQ multiplex PCR; TCRdb's copy keeps in-frame clones and lacks some. The sample records tens of thousands of clones, 93% being singletons. Sample: T cells isolated from PBMCs. Receptors originate from a human donor in good health. Each CDR3 is given with its conserved first and last residue. A D gene is named only where the DNA matches it firmly. Size is stated for part of the rows, as once, few or many counts, or as a class when the clone is expanded.

v_gene: TRBV4-2; j_gene: TRBJ2-7; abundance: once; d_gene: NA; CDR3nt: TGTGCCAGCAGCCTCGAGATTTACTACGAGCAGTACTTC; CDR3aa: CASSLEIYYEQYF
v_gene: TRBV5-1; j_gene: TRBJ1-2; abundance: NA; d_gene: NA; CDR3nt: TGCGCCAGCAGCTTGGATTTCTCGGGGGACTATGGCTACACCTTC; CDR3aa: CASSLDFSGDYGYTF
v_gene: TRBV6-1; j_gene: TRBJ1-6; abundance: few; d_gene: NA; CDR3nt: TGTGCCAGCAGTGACGTATATAATTCACCCCTCCACTTT; CDR3aa: CASSDVYNSPLHF
v_gene: TRBV29-1; j_gene: TRBJ2-7; abundance: NA; d_gene: NA; CDR3nt: TGCAGCGTCAAAAAAAGGATAGCGGAACTTTACGAGCAGTACTTC; CDR3aa: CSVKKRIAELYEQYF
v_gene: TRBV28; j_gene: TRBJ2-2; abundance: NA; d_gene: NA; CDR3nt: TGTGCCAGCAGTACAGACAGTCCCGCGAACACCGGGGAGCTGTTTTTT; CDR3aa: CASSTDSPANTGELFF
v_gene: TRBV6-1; j_gene: TRBJ1-5; abundance: NA; d_gene: TRBD1; CDR3nt: TGTGCCAGCAGTGAATCGAGGACAGGGCTTGTCAATCAGCCCCAGCATTTT; CDR3aa: CASSESRTGLVNQPQHF
v_gene: TRBV11-2; j_gene: TRBJ1-3; abundance: NA; d_gene: NA; CDR3nt: TGTGCCAGCAGCCACGCACAGGGTAGCTCTGGAAACACCATATATTTT; CDR3aa: CASSHAQGSSGNTIYF
v_gene: TRBV14; j_gene: TRBJ2-7; abundance: NA; d_gene: NA; CDR3nt: TGTGCCAGCAGCCAAGATCTACCATCCTACGAGCAGTACTTC; CDR3aa: CASSQDLPSYEQYF
v_gene: TRBV5-4; j_gene: TRBJ1-1; abundance: NA; d_gene: NA; CDR3nt: TGTGCCAGCAGCGCCCCTGTGGGGGCGCAAACTGAAGCTTTCTTT; CDR3aa: CASSAPVGAQTEAFF
v_gene: TRBV11-3; j_gene: TRBJ1-3; abundance: NA; d_gene: NA; CDR3nt: TGTGCCAGCAGCTGGGGAGGGACTGGAAACACCATATATTTT; CDR3aa: CASSWGGTGNTIYF
v_gene: TRBV27; j_gene: TRBJ1-5; abundance: few; d_gene: NA; CDR3nt: TGTGCCAGCAGTTTAATCTCAGGGGCCTCAGTGGCCCAGCATTTT; CDR3aa: CASSLISGASVAQHF
v_gene: TRBV7-9; j_gene: TRBJ2-7; abundance: NA; d_gene: TRBD2; CDR3nt: TGTGCCAGCAGCTTACCTTCTAGCGGGAGGGCCTTAGACGAGCAGTACTTC; CDR3aa: CASSLPSSGRALDEQYF
v_gene: TRBV18; j_gene: TRBJ2-6; abundance: once; d_gene: TRBD2; CDR3nt: TGTGCCAGCTCACCATCGTTCCCAGCGGGGGTAAACTCTGGGGCCAACGTCCTGACTTTC; CDR3aa: CASSPSFPAGVNSGANVLTF
v_gene: TRBV2; j_gene: TRBJ2-7; abundance: NA; d_gene: TRBD1; CDR3nt: TGTGCCAGCAGTGAAGCTGGACAGGACAGGTCGGAGCAGTACTTC; CDR3aa: CASSEAGQDRSEQYF
v_gene: TRBV28; j_gene: TRBJ1-1; abundance: NA; d_gene: NA; CDR3nt: TGTGCCAGCAGGCATAACAGGCGTGTGAACACTGAAGCTTTCTTT; CDR3aa: CASRHNRRVNTEAFF
v_gene: TRBV7-9; j_gene: TRBJ2-1; abundance: NA; d_gene: NA; CDR3nt: TGTGCCAGCAGCCTAGCGTCTGAGTTCTTC; CDR3aa: CASSLASEFF
v_gene: TRBV10-3; j_gene: TRBJ2-7; abundance: NA; d_gene: TRBD1; CDR3nt: TGTGCCATCAAACGACAGGGCCACGAGCAGTACTTC; CDR3aa: CAIKRQGHEQYF
v_gene: TRBV9; j_gene: TRBJ1-1; abundance: NA; d_gene: NA; CDR3nt: TGTGCCAGCAGCGTAGATCTCCTTGGAGGCCGTGAAGCTTTCTTT; CDR3aa: CASSVDLLGGREAFF
v_gene: TRBV28; j_gene: TRBJ2-7; abundance: NA; d_gene: NA; CDR3nt: TGTGCCAGCAGTTCTCCCCGAGGACGGGGGTACGACGAGCAGTACTTC; CDR3aa: CASSSPRGRGYDEQYF
v_gene: TRBV11-2; j_gene: TRBJ2-3; abundance: NA; d_gene: NA; CDR3nt: TGTGCCAGCAGCAGGGCTCCGGGGACAGATACGCAGTATTTT; CDR3aa: CASSRAPGTDTQYF
v_gene: TRBV6-1; j_gene: TRBJ1-5; abundance: NA; d_gene: NA; CDR3nt: TGTGCCAGCAGTGCCCCTCGGCGGAATAGCAATCAGCCCCAGCATTTT; CDR3aa: CASSAPRRNSNQPQHF
v_gene: TRBV29-1; j_gene: TRBJ2-3; abundance: NA; d_gene: TRBD2; CDR3nt: TGCAGCGTTGGCGGGTTACTAGCGGGAGAAGAGGGTACGCAGTATTTT; CDR3aa: CSVGGLLAGEEGTQYF
v_gene: TRBV14; j_gene: TRBJ2-1; abundance: NA; d_gene: NA; CDR3nt: TGTGCCAGCAGCCAAGTACTCATCTCCTACAATGAGCAGTTCTTC; CDR3aa: CASSQVLISYNEQFF
v_gene: TRBV29-1; j_gene: TRBJ2-5; abundance: NA; d_gene: TRBD2; CDR3nt: TGCAGCGCGGAACTAGCGGGCCAAGAGACCCAGTACTTC; CDR3aa: CSAELAGQETQYF
v_gene: TRBV12-5; j_gene: TRBJ2-5; abundance: NA; d_gene: NA; CDR3nt: TGTGCTAGTGGTTTAGGTCGGGACACTTCACGGGAGACCCAGTACTTC; CDR3aa: CASGLGRDTSRETQYF
v_gene: TRBV19; j_gene: TRBJ1-6; abundance: NA; d_gene: TRBD1; CDR3nt: TGTGCCAGTAATCCGGGACAGGGATATAATTCACCCCTCCACTTT; CDR3aa: CASNPGQGYNSPLHF
v_gene: TRBV6-4; j_gene: TRBJ1-2; abundance: NA; d_gene: TRBD1; CDR3nt: TGTGCCAGCAGTCCAACCGTCGGACAGGGCATCGTCACCCGACACTATGGCTACACCTTC; CDR3aa: CASSPTVGQGIVTRHYGYTF
v_gene: TRBV6-1; j_gene: TRBJ2-7; abundance: NA; d_gene: TRBD1; CDR3nt: TGTGCCAGCACCCGGGACAGGGTCTCGTACGAGCAGTACTTC; CDR3aa: CASTRDRVSYEQYF
v_gene: TRBV30; j_gene: TRBJ2-2; abundance: NA; d_gene: NA; CDR3nt: TGTGCCTGGACCGACAGACTGAACACCGGGGAGCTGTTTTTT; CDR3aa: CAWTDRLNTGELFF
v_gene: TRBV18; j_gene: TRBJ1-4; abundance: once; d_gene: NA; CDR3nt: TGTGCCAGCTCACCACGCCCTGGTCGCGATTTTAATGAAAAACTGTTTTTT; CDR3aa: CASSPRPGRDFNEKLFF
v_gene: TRBV11-1; j_gene: TRBJ2-7; abundance: NA; d_gene: TRBD1; CDR3nt: TGTGCCAGCAGCTTATTTTCGGGACAGAACTACGAGCAGTACTTC; CDR3aa: CASSLFSGQNYEQYF
v_gene: TRBV4-1; j_gene: TRBJ2-7; abundance: NA; d_gene: NA; CDR3nt: TGCGCCAGCAGCCAAGGGGCGTTAGACGAGCAGTACTTC; CDR3aa: CASSQGALDEQYF
v_gene: TRBV2; j_gene: TRBJ2-1; abundance: NA; d_gene: TRBD1; CDR3nt: TGTGCCAGCAGATTGACAGGGCATGAGCAGTTCTTC; CDR3aa: CASRLTGHEQFF
v_gene: TRBV29-1; j_gene: TRBJ1-5; abundance: NA; d_gene: TRBD1; CDR3nt: TGCAGCGCTAGGACAGGAGAATTCAATCAGCCCCAGCATTTT; CDR3aa: CSARTGEFNQPQHF
v_gene: TRBV19; j_gene: TRBJ1-2; abundance: once; d_gene: NA; CDR3nt: TGTGCCAGTAGACCCACAGGGATAAACTATGGCTACACCTTC; CDR3aa: CASRPTGINYGYTF
v_gene: TRBV10-3; j_gene: TRBJ1-5; abundance: NA; d_gene: TRBD1; CDR3nt: TGTGCCATCAGCTCGGACAGGGGAGGCAATCAGCCCCAGCATTTT; CDR3aa: CAISSDRGGNQPQHF
v_gene: TRBV15; j_gene: TRBJ2-1; abundance: NA; d_gene: NA; CDR3nt: TGTGCCACCAGCAGAGATAATAACCTGCGCCCCTACAATGAGCAGTTCTTC; CDR3aa: CATSRDNNLRPYNEQFF
v_gene: TRBV9; j_gene: TRBJ2-3; abundance: NA; d_gene: TRBD2; CDR3nt: TGTGCCAGCAGCGTGACCAAGGGACTAGCGGGAGTAGATACGCAGTATTTT; CDR3aa: CASSVTKGLAGVDTQYF
v_gene: TRBV5-6; j_gene: TRBJ2-3; abundance: NA; d_gene: NA; CDR3nt: TGTGCCAGCAGCTTGTGGCTGTCTAGCACAGATACGCAGTATTTT; CDR3aa: CASSLWLSSTDTQYF
v_gene: TRBV25-1; j_gene: TRBJ1-2; abundance: once; d_gene: NA; CDR3nt: TGTGCCAGCAGGGGACAAATAAACTATGGCTACACCTTC; CDR3aa: CASRGQINYGYTF
v_gene: TRBV15; j_gene: TRBJ2-7; abundance: NA; d_gene: TRBD2; CDR3nt: TGTGCCACCAGCAGAGATCCCCTAGCGGGAGCGTCCTACGAGCAGTACTTC; CDR3aa: CATSRDPLAGASYEQYF
v_gene: TRBV11-3; j_gene: TRBJ1-1; abundance: NA; d_gene: TRBD1; CDR3nt: TGTGCCAGCAGCTTAGAGGCCCTTACGACAGGGGGCGCTTCGGGCACTGAAGCTTTCTTT; CDR3aa: CASSLEALTTGGASGTEAFF